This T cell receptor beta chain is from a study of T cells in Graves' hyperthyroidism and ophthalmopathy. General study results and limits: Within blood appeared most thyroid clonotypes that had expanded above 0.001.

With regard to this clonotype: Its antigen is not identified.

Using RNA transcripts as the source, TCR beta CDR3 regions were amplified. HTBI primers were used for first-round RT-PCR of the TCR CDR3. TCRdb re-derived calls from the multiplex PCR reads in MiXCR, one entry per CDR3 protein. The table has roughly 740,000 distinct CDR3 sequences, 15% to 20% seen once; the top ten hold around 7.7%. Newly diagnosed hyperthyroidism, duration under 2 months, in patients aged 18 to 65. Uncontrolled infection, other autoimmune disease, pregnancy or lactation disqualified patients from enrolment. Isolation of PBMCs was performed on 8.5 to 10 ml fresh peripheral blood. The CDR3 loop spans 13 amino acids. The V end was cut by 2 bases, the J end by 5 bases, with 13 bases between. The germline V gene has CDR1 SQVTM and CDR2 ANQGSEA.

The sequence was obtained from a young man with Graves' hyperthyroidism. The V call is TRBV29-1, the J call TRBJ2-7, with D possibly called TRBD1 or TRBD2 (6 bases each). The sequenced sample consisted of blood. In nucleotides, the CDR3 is TGCAGCGTTGAATCGGGGGCGCGGGACGAGCAGTACTTC. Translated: CSVESGARDEQYF.